This T cell receptor beta chain was found in a study of chemoradiotherapy in HPV16-positive cancers (dated 2022 in TCRdb). Background for the entire study: Candidate HPV-specific T-cell clones and common TCR motifs were defined by functional T-cell assays performed on cells from a couple of HPV16-positive patients. The study asked whether T-cell immunity against the HPV oncoproteins E6 and E7 changes during chemoradiotherapy and whether it affects survival. Next, the candidate HPV-specific TCRs and motifs were followed in TCR repertoires from over 85 patients with HPV-related cancers.

Repertoires were sampled multiple times during chemoradiotherapy, which allowed clonal expansion in the tumor microenvironment to be followed. The germline V and J ends show losses of 5 bases and 4 bases respectively, and no gene match explains 15 bases of the junction. CDR1 MDHEN and CDR2 SYDVKM were looked up in the germline V gene. The CDR3 contains 17 residues, cysteine and phenylalanine counted. Only CDR3 DNA remains: 51 bases, in frame from the first base. What the study reported, not specific to this receptor: Among HPV16-positive patients, expansion of HPV-responsive T cells during chemoradiotherapy was associated with better recurrence-free survival. Expansion of candidate HPV-specific clones and E7-related TCR motifs was observed in the tumor microenvironment during treatment, whereas no such expansion was observed for non-HPV-specific T cells. The functional definition of HPV-specific T cells came from only a couple of HPV16-positive patients, and the survival association was reported for HPV16-positive patients.

In the case of this clone: The specificity of this receptor is unknown. Base qualities are not at hand, and no much larger clone is one base apart.

The library was made by the immunoSEQ multiplex PCR assay. Sourced from immuneACCESS, this table was stored by TCRdb with only in-frame sequences that have V and J called. A share of the clones is absent; for the studies checked, an unresolved V gene accounts for under half, and the remainder has no known explanation. For this sample the table gives approximately 30,000 clones, of which about 87% were detected only once. The top ten clonotypes cover approximately 4.6% of the sample. This TCR derives from a human donor with HPV-associated anogenital cancer. This sequence uses TRBV28 and TRBJ2-3, with 7 central nucleotides matching TRBD1. The specimen was blood, collected from a patient who underwent chemoradiotherapy. The CDR3 protein: CASSPRRGQSPPDTQYF. The DNA sequence is as follows: TGTGCCAGCAGTCCAAGAAGGGGACAGTCACCCCCAGATACGCAGTATTTT.